Reported below is one T cell receptor beta chain. The data were obtained in a study of blood T cell repertoires in COVID-19. The V and J ends lost 5 bases and 2 bases respectively, with 11 bases between them. This CDR3 has 14 residues. CDR1 and CDR2 from the germline V gene are SGHAT and FQNNGV. Profiling relied on immunoSEQ multiplex PCR, and the TCRdb table lists in-frame clones only, not all of them. This sample has 130,000 or so clones, with around three quarters found just once. The sample comprised peripheral blood. The receptor's source is a man aged 50-59 years with acute or convalescent COVID-19. This chain uses TRBV11-2 with TRBJ2-3, with a tentative D call TRBD1 (6 bases). CDR3 DNA: TGTGCCAGCAGCCCCCGGGACATCACAGATACGCAGTATTTT. Translation gives CASSPRDITDTQYF.